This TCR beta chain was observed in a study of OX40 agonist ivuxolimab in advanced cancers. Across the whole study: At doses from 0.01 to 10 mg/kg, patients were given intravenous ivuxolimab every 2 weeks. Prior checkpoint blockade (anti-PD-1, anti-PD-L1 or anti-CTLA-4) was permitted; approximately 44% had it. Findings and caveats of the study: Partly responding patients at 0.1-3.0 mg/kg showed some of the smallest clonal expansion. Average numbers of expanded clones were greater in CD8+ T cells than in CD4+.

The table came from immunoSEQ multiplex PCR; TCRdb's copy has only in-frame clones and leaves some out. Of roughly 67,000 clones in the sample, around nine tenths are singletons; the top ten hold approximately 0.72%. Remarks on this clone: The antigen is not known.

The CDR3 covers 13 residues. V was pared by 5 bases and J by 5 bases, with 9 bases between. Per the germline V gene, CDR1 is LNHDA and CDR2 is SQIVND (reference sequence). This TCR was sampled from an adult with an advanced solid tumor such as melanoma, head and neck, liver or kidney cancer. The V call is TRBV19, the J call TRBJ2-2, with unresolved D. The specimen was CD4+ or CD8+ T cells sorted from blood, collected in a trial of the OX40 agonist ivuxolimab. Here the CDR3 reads CASSSLQTGELFF. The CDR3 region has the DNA TGTGCCAGTAGTTCACTTCAGACCGGGGAGCTGTTTTTT.